Listed below are T cell receptor beta chains from one sample, sequenced in a study of blood T cells in healthy people across ages. TCRdb fed the 5' RACE reads into MiXCR, producing one record per CDR3 protein. The repertoire includes more than 500,000 distinct CDR3 sequences, about 28% of them detected once, and roughly 3.5% sits in the top ten. These data are also associated with another study on T cells of mothers and their children.

The specimen sequenced was blood. These receptors came from a boy aged 2 to 9 in good health. CDR3s include the opening cysteine and the closing phenylalanine or tryptophan. The order of the fields is D gene, clone size, J gene, V gene, CDR3 protein, CDR3 DNA. The D gene is left open where the match is weak. Expanded clones are given a class, and other clones once, few, many or no size at all.

>NA|NA|TRBJ2-1|TRBV29-1
CSVEDSLVEAGYNEQFF
TGCAGCGTTGAAGATTCCCTGGTCGAAGCAGGGTACAATGAGCAGTTCTTC
>NA|NA|TRBJ2-2|TRBV5-5
CASSLTGTSATGELFF
TGTGCCAGCAGCTTGACAGGGACTTCGGCCACCGGGGAGCTGTTTTTT
>NA|NA|TRBJ2-7|TRBV7-9
CASSLVAELTYEQYF
TGTGCCAGCAGCTTAGTGGCAGAGCTAACCTACGAGCAGTACTTC
>NA|NA|TRBJ2-6|TRBV14
CAGSRPSGANVLTF
TGTGCCGGCAGCAGGCCCTCTGGGGCCAACGTCCTGACTTTC
>NA|NA|TRBJ2-1|TRBV4-3
CASRRLQGYDEQFF
TGCGCCAGCAGACGGTTACAGGGCTACGATGAGCAGTTCTTC
>NA|NA|TRBJ1-1|TRBV30
CAWSVPGGMNTEAFF
TGTGCCTGGAGTGTACCCGGGGGGATGAACACTGAAGCTTTCTTT
>NA|few|TRBJ1-5|TRBV7-9
CASSPGTASNQPQHF
TGTGCCAGCAGCCCAGGGACGGCCAGCAATCAGCCCCAGCATTTT
>NA|few|TRBJ2-1|TRBV9
CASSPSAIYNEQFF
TGTGCCAGCAGCCCTAGCGCTATTTACAACGAGCAGTTCTTC
>NA|many|TRBJ2-6|TRBV6-2/TRBV6-3
CASGTRSGANVLTF
TGTGCCAGCGGAACTCGCTCTGGGGCCAACGTCCTGACTTTC
>NA|NA|TRBJ2-2|TRBV29-1
CSVESMNTGELFF
TGCAGCGTTGAGAGTATGAACACCGGGGAGCTGTTTTTT
>TRBD2|few|TRBJ2-5|TRBV6-5
CASSYGLAQETQYF
TGTGCCAGCAGTTACGGACTAGCCCAAGAGACCCAGTACTTC
>NA|NA|TRBJ2-1|TRBV6-6
CASSYKGRPPNEQFF
TGTGCCAGCAGTTACAAGGGACGACCACCCAATGAGCAGTTCTTC
>TRBD2|NA|TRBJ2-1|TRBV19
CASSITSGIGDGQFF
TGTGCCAGTAGTATCACTAGCGGGATAGGGGATGGGCAGTTCTTC
>NA|many|TRBJ2-2|TRBV5-1
CASSLAYNGELFF
TGCGCCAGCAGCTTGGCCTATAACGGGGAGCTGTTTTTT
>NA|NA|TRBJ2-7|TRBV29-1
CSVGGHSVNEQYF
TGCAGCGTGGGGGGACATTCAGTGAACGAGCAGTACTTC
>TRBD1|few|TRBJ2-1|TRBV7-8
CASEPGTASYNEQFF
TGTGCCAGCGAACCCGGGACAGCCTCTTACAATGAGCAGTTCTTC
>NA|few|TRBJ1-1|TRBV20-1
CSARTGSSNTEAFF
TGCAGTGCTAGAACCGGGTCCTCGAACACTGAAGCTTTCTTT
>NA|few|TRBJ2-1|TRBV11-2
CASSPSGEQFF
TGTGCCAGCAGCCCTTCCGGTGAGCAGTTCTTC
>NA|NA|TRBJ2-6|TRBV20-1
CSARSREAGANVLTF
TGCAGTGCTAGGTCAAGGGAGGCGGGGGCCAACGTCCTGACTTTC
>NA|NA|TRBJ1-4|TRBV20-1
CSARQGFEKLFF
TGCAGTGCTAGACAGGGTTTTGAAAAACTGTTTTTT
>TRBD1|NA|TRBJ2-4|TRBV4-1
CASSQDASGTGENSRYF
TGCGCCAGCAGCCAAGACGCCTCCGGGACAGGGGAAAATAGTCGGTACTTC
>NA|few|TRBJ2-1|TRBV5-1
CASSLYRTINEQFF
TGCGCCAGCAGCTTGTATCGGACCATCAATGAGCAGTTCTTC
>NA|NA|TRBJ2-5|TRBV6-6
CASRNGGETQYF
TGTGCCAGCAGAAACGGAGGCGAGACCCAGTACTTC
>NA|few|TRBJ1-1|TRBV29-1
CSAGRMGNTEAFF
TGCAGCGCTGGGAGGATGGGGAACACTGAAGCTTTCTTT
>TRBD2|NA|TRBJ2-7|TRBV11-2
CASSLEGLADLLRDEQYF
TGTGCCAGCAGCTTAGAAGGTCTAGCGGACCTCCTCAGAGACGAGCAGTACTTC
>NA|few|TRBJ2-3|TRBV12-3/TRBV12-4
CASRPPQGTDTQYF
TGTGCCAGCAGACCACCGCAAGGGACAGATACGCAGTATTTT
>NA|NA|TRBJ2-1|TRBV6-5
CASTNGAGPYNEQFF
TGTGCCAGCACCAACGGGGCGGGGCCATACAATGAGCAGTTCTTC
>NA|NA|TRBJ2-5|TRBV12-3/TRBV12-4
CASSERGGGDGETQYF
TGTGCCAGCAGTGAACGCGGAGGGGGGGATGGGGAGACCCAGTACTTC
>NA|NA|TRBJ2-2|TRBV20-1
CSAKYPRPNTGELFF
TGCAGTGCTAAATACCCTCGTCCGAACACCGGGGAGCTGTTTTTT
>NA|NA|TRBJ2-6|TRBV5-1
CASTTSGANVLTF
TGCGCCAGCACCACTTCTGGGGCCAACGTCCTGACTTTC
>TRBD2|few|TRBJ2-2|TRBV5-1
CASSLGTSGLTGELFF
TGCGCCAGCAGCTTAGGGACTAGCGGACTCACCGGGGAGCTGTTTTTT